These T cell receptor beta chains were read from a single sample in a study of blood T cell repertoires in COVID-19. Produced via immunoSEQ multiplex PCR; TCRdb's table is partial and in-frame only. The sample shows roughly 180,000 clones, approximately 90% of them seen only once. Sequenced sample: PBMCs or T cells enriched from blood (not recorded which). These receptors came from a woman aged 25 to 39 who had recovered from COVID-19. Both conserved end residues are part of each CDR3. The D gene is left open where the match is weak. Not all rows give a size; the values are once, few, many and, for expanded clones, a class.

D	J	length	V	size	CDR3	DNA
.	TRBJ1-5	16	TRBV7-9	.	CASSLVVGPGNQPQHF	TGTGCCAGCAGCTTAGTTGTGGGCCCGGGCAATCAGCCCCAGCATTTT
.	TRBJ2-6	16	TRBV5-1	.	CASSPQGLLGANVLTF	TGCGCCAGCAGCCCGCAGGGGCTTCTGGGGGCCAACGTCCTGACTTTC
.	TRBJ1-4	16	TRBV4-3	.	CASSQDAAGAGEKLFF	TGCGCCAGCAGCCAAGATGCGGCAGGGGCGGGTGAAAAACTGTTTTTT
TRBD2	TRBJ2-7	15	TRBV2	.	CASRGTSGSLYEQYF	TGTGCCAGCAGGGGGACTAGCGGGAGCTTATACGAGCAGTACTTC
.	TRBJ2-7	15	TRBV4-2	many	CASSNPGGSPYEQYF	TGTGCCAGCAGCAACCCCGGAGGCTCTCCCTACGAGCAGTACTTC
.	TRBJ2-3	16	TRBV24-1	.	CATSDGVALITDTQYF	TGTGCCACCAGTGACGGGGTAGCGCTGATCACAGATACGCAGTATTTT
.	TRBJ1-5	17	TRBV27	.	CASRPNLQGFLGQPQHF	TGTGCCAGCAGGCCCAACCTACAGGGTTTTCTGGGTCAGCCCCAGCATTTT
.	TRBJ2-7	14	TRBV9	many	CASSVGRLGNEQYF	TGTGCCAGCAGCGTAGGAAGACTCGGGAACGAGCAGTACTTC
.	TRBJ2-3	13	TRBV6-5	.	CASRGGGLDTQYF	TGTGCCAGCAGGGGTGGAGGGCTAGATACGCAGTATTTT
TRBD1	TRBJ2-7	16	TRBV11-2	once	CASSLGTGGGRYEQYF	TGTGCCAGCAGCCTCGGGACAGGGGGCGGACGGTACGAGCAGTACTTC
.	TRBJ1-1	14	TRBV5-1	.	CASSLSGSLTEAFF	TGCGCCAGCAGTTTGTCGGGATCCCTCACTGAAGCTTTCTTT
TRBD1	TRBJ2-7	13	TRBV11-2	.	CASSSIRTGGMYF	TGTGCCAGCAGCTCGATCCGGACAGGGGGAATGTACTTC
.	TRBJ1-1	15	TRBV27	.	CASSLAPTENTEAFF	TGTGCCAGCAGTTTAGCCCCCACAGAGAACACTGAAGCTTTCTTT
.	TRBJ2-1	14	TRBV28	once	CASSLSWGVNEQFF	TGTGCCAGCAGTTTAAGCTGGGGGGTGAATGAGCAGTTCTTC
.	TRBJ1-1	16	TRBV3-1/TRBV3-2	.	CASSQDPGDIDTEAFF	TGTGCCAGCAGCCAAGACCCCGGGGACATAGACACTGAAGCTTTCTTT
.	TRBJ1-3	12	TRBV30	.	CAWSVTGDTIYF	TGTGCCTGGAGTGTAACCGGAGACACCATATATTTT
.	TRBJ2-5	13	TRBV15	.	CATSSSTQETQYF	TGTGCCACCAGCAGTAGCACCCAAGAGACCCAGTACTTC
.	TRBJ1-2	14	TRBV7-3	.	CASSLNSGMEGYTF	TGTGCCAGCAGCTTAAATTCAGGGATGGAAGGCTACACCTTC
TRBD1	TRBJ1-2	14	TRBV6-4	.	CASSGGRGPNGYTF	TGTGCCAGCAGTGGGGGCAGGGGGCCAAATGGCTACACCTTC
.	TRBJ2-7	17	TRBV9	.	CASSRSPASGPSYEQYF	TGTGCCAGCAGCAGAAGCCCAGCCAGCGGGCCGTCCTACGAGCAGTACTTC
TRBD1	TRBJ1-2	12	TRBV7-9	.	CASSRGPVGYTF	TGTGCCAGTTCAAGGGGGCCTGTTGGCTACACCTTC
TRBD1	TRBJ2-1	14	TRBV5-1	.	CASSLIQGANEQFF	TGCGCCAGCAGCTTAATACAGGGGGCCAATGAGCAGTTCTTC
TRBD2	TRBJ2-3	13	TRBV9	.	CASSRGGGDTQYF	TGTGCCAGCAGCAGGGGCGGGGGGGATACGCAGTATTTT